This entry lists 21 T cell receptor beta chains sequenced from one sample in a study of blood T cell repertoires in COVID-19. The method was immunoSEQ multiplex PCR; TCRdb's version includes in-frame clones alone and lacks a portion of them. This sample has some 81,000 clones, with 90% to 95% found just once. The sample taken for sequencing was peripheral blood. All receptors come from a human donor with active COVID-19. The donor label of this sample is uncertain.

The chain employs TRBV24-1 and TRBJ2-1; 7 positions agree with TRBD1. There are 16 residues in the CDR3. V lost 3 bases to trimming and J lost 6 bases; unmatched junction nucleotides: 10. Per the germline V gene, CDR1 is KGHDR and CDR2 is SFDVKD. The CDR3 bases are TGTGCCACCAGTGATCTAACCACAGGGGTCGGCAATGAGCAGTTCTTC. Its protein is CATSDLTTGVGNEQFF.

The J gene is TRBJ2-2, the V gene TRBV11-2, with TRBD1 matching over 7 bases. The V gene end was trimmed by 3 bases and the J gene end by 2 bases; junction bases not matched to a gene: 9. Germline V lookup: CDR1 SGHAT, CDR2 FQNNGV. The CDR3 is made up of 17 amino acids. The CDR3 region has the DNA TGTGCCAGCAGCTTCCGTCCCGGGACAGTCAACACCGGGGAGCTGTTTTTT. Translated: CASSFRPGTVNTGELFF. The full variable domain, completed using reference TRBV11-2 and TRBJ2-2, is EAGVAQSPRYKIIEKRQSVAFWCNPISGHATLYWYQQILGQGPKLLIQFQNNGVVDDSQLPKDRFSAERLKGVDSTLKIQPAKLEDSAVYLCASSFRPGTVNTGELFFGEGSRLTVL.

In DNA form, the CDR3 reads TGTGCCAGTCAACGCGAAACTGAAGCTTTCTTT. Its protein is CASQRETEAFF. This rearrangement joins TRBV6-5 to TRBJ1-1, with D unclear. The germline CDR1 and CDR2 sequences are MNHEY and SVGAGI. V was clipped by 9 bases and J by 5 bases, with 10 bases between them. The CDR3 is 11 amino acids.

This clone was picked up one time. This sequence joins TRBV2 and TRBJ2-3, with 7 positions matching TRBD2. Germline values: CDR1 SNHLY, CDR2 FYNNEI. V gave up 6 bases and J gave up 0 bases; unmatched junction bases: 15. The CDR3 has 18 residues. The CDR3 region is CASRVMRKRGNSTDTQYF. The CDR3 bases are TGTGCCAGCAGAGTAATGCGGAAGCGGGGCAATAGCACAGATACGCAGTATTTT. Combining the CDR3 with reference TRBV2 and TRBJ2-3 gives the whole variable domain EPEVTQTPSHQVTQMGQEVILRCVPISNHLYFYWYRQILGQKVEFLVSFYNNEISEKSEIFDDQFSVERPDGSNFTLKIRSTKLEDSAMYFCASRVMRKRGNSTDTQYFGPGTRLTVL.

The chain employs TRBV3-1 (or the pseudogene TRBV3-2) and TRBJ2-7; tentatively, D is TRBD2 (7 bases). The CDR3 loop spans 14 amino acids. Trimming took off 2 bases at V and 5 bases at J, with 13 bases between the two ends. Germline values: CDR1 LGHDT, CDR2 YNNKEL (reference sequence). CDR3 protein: CASSQRGAANEQYF. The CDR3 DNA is TGTGCCAGCAGCCAACGGGGGGCCGCCAACGAGCAGTACTTC.

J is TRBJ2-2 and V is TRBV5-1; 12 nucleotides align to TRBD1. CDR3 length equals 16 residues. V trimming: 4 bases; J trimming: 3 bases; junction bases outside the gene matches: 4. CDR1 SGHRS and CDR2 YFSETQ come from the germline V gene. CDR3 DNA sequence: TGCGCCAGCAGCGCCGGGACAGGGGGCTACACCGGGGAGCTGTTTTTT. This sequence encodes CASSAGTGGYTGELFF.

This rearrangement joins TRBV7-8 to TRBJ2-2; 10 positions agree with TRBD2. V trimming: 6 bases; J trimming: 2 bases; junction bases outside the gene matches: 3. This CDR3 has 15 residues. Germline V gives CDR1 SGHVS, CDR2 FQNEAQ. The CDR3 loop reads CASSRLAGNTGELFF. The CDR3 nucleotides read TGTGCCAGCAGTCGACTAGCGGGTAACACCGGGGAGCTGTTTTTT.

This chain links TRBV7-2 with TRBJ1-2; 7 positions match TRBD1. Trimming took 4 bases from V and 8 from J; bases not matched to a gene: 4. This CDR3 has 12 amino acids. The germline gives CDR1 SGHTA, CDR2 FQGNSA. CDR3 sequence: CASSSTGDGYTF. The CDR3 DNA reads TGTGCCAGCAGCTCAACAGGGGACGGCTACACCTTC.

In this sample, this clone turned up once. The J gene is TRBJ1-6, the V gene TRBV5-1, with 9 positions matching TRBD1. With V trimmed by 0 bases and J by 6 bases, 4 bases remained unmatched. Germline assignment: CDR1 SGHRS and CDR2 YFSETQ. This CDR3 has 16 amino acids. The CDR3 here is CASSLDRGQSNSPLHF. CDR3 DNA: TGCGCCAGCAGCTTGGACAGGGGGCAAAGTAATTCACCCCTCCACTTT.

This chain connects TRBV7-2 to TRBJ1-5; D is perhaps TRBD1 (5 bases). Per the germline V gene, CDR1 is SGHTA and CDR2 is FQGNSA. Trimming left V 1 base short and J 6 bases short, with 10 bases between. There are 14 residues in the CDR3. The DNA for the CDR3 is TGTGCCAGCAGCTTAGGACAGATGGGTCAGCCCCAGCATTTT. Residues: CASSLGQMGQPQHF. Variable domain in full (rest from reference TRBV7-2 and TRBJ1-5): GAGVSQSPSNKVTEKGKDVELRCDPISGHTALYWYRQSLGQGLEFLIYFQGNSAPDKSGLPSDRFSAERTGGSVSTLTIQRTQQEDSAVYLCASSLGQMGQPQHFGDGTRLSIL.

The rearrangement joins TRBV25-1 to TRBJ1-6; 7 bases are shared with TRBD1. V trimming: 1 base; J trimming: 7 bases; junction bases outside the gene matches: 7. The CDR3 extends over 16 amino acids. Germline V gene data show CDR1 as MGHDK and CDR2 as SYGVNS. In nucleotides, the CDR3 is TGTGCCAGCAGTGAATTCGCGGGACAGCCCAATTCACCCCTCCACTTT. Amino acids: CASSEFAGQPNSPLHF.

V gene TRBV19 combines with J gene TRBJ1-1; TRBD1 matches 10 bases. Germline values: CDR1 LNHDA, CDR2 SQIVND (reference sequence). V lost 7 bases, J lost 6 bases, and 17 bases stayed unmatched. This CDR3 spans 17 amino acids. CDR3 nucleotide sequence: TGTGCCAGTAACAGGGACAGGGGCTCGGGACGGCGTGCTGAAGCTTTCTTT. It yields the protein CASNRDRGSGRRAEAFF.

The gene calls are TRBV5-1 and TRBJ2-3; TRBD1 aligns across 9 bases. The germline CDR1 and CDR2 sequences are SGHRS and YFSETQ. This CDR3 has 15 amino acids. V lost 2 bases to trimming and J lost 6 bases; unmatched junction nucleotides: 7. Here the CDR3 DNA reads TGCGCCAGCAGCTTCCCCGGACAGGGGTGGGATACGCAGTATTTT. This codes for CASSFPGQGWDTQYF.

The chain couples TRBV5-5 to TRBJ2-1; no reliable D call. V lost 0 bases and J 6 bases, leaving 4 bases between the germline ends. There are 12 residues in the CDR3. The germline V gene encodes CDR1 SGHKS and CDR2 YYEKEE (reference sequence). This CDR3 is CASSLDINEQFF. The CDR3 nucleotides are TGTGCCAGCAGCTTGGATATCAATGAGCAGTTCTTC. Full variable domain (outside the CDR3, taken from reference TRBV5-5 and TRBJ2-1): DAGVTQSPTHLIKTRGQQVTLRCSPISGHKSVSWYQQVLGQGPQFIFQYYEKEERGRGNFPDRFSARQFPNYSSELNVNALLLGDSALYLCASSLDINEQFFGPGTRLTVL.

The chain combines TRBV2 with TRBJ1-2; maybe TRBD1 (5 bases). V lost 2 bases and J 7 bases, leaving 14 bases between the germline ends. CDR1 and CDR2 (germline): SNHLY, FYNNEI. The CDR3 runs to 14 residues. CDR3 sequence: CASSERGGIFGYTF. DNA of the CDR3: TGTGCCAGCAGTGAAAGGGGCGGGATCTTTGGCTACACCTTC.

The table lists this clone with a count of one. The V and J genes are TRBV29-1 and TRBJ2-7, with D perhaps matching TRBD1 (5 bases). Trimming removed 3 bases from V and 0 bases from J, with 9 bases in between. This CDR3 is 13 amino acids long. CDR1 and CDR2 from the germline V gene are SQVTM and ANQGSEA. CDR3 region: CSVDWQGSYEQYF. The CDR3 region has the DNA TGCAGCGTTGATTGGCAGGGCTCCTACGAGCAGTACTTC.

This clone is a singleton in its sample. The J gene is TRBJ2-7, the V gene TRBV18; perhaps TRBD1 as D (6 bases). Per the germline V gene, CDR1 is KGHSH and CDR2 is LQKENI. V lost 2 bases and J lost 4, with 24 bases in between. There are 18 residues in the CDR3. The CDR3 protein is CASSPVPGQGMDRYEQYF. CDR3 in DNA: TGTGCCAGCTCACCAGTCCCGGGACAAGGGATGGATAGGTACGAGCAGTACTTC.

CDR3 nucleotide sequence: TGTGCCAGCAGCTTAGGACAGGGGAGGTACAATGAGCAGTTCTTC. Its translation: CASSLGQGRYNEQFF. The chain couples TRBV7-6 to TRBJ2-1; 8 positions agree with TRBD1. With V trimmed by 1 base and J by 4 bases, 3 bases remained unmatched. This CDR3 has 15 residues. CDR1 and CDR2 (germline): SGHVS, FNYEAQ.

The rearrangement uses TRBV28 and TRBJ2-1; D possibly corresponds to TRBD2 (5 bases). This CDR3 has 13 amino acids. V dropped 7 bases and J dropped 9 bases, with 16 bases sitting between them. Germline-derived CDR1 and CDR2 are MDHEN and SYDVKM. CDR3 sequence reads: CASIRLISCEQFF. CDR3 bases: TGTGCCAGCATCAGACTAATCAGCTGTGAGCAGTTCTTC.

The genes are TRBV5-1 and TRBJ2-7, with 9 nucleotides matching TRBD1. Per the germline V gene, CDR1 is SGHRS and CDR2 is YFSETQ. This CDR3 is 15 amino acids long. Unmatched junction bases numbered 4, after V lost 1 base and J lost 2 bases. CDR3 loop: CASSLSGQGPYEQYF. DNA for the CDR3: TGCGCCAGCAGCTTGTCGGGACAGGGTCCCTACGAGCAGTACTTC.

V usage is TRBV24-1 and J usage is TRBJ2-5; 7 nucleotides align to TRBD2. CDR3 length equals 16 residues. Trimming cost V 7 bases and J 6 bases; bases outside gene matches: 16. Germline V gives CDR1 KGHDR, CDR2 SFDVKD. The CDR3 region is CATSRSRSRGRKTQYF. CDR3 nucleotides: TGTGCCACCAGCCGGTCCAGGTCCCGCGGGAGAAAGACCCAGTACTTC.